These 9 T cell receptor beta chains share one sample of origin, sequenced in a study of blood T cell repertoires in COVID-19. Data came from immunoSEQ multiplex PCR; TCRdb stores just in-frame clones and leaves some out. The table lists 25,000 to 35,000 clones, 80% to 90% of them singletons, with over 25% in the top ten. Sequencing was carried out using peripheral blood. The receptors were sampled from a human donor in a cohort sampled during active COVID-19.

The V call is TRBV5-8, the J call TRBJ2-3, with no clear D. V lost 1 base and J 2 bases, leaving 8 bases between the germline ends. Germline CDR1 is SGHTS and CDR2 is YDEGEE. The CDR3 spans 14 residues. The CDR3 reads CASSLRRHTDTQYF. For the CDR3, the DNA is TGTGCCAGCAGCTTGCGGCGGCACACAGATACGCAGTATTTT.

With respect to this clone: Compared with germline, one end of the junction differs, possibly owing to a read error. The chain links TRBV7-7 to TRBJ1-4; D possibly corresponds to TRBD1 (6 bases). The length of the CDR3 is 15 residues. In germline, CDR1 is SSHAT, CDR2 FNYEAQ (reference sequence). As DNA, the CDR3 is TGTGCTAGCAGCCGAGGGACATACCCCCACGAAAAACTGTTTTTT. It is translated as CASSRGTYPHEKLFF. Looking up the rest from reference TRBV7-7 and TRBJ1-4 gives the full variable domain: GAGVSQSPRYKVTKRGQDVTLRCDPISSHATLYWYQQALGQGPEFLTYFNYEAQPDKSGLPSDRFSAERPEGSISTLTIQRTEQRDSAMYRCASSRGTYPHEKLFFGSGTQLSVL.

The chain has TRBV5-1 and TRBJ1-6; TRBD1 might be the D (6 bases). CDR1 is SGHRS, CDR2 YFSETQ, per germline. The CDR3 is 15 residues long. V was clipped by 4 bases and J by 9 bases, with 17 bases between them. CDR3 in DNA: TGCGCCAGCAGCCCTGGGGCCCGAGGGGGTTCACCCCTCCACTTT. Translating it yields CASSPGARGGSPLHF.

The chain is built from TRBV13 and TRBJ2-3; the match to TRBD1 covers 7 bases. The V and J ends lost 0 bases and 3 bases, in that order; junction bases with no gene match: 6. CDR3 length: 16 amino acids. Germline V gene lookup returns CDR1 PRHDT and CDR2 FYEKMQ (reference sequence). CDR3 DNA: TGTGCCAGCAGCTTAGGGACAGGGACGAAGACAGATACGCAGTATTTT. Residues: CASSLGTGTKTDTQYF.

The J gene is TRBJ1-1, the V gene TRBV3-1 (or the pseudogene TRBV3-2), with a tentative D call TRBD1 (6 bases). The CDR3 runs to 14 residues. Trimming cost V 2 bases and J 2 bases, with 9 bases left between them. Looked up from germline, CDR1 is LGHDT and CDR2 is YNNKEL (reference sequence). As DNA, the CDR3 is TGTGCCAGCAGCCAACAGGGGTCCAACACTGAAGCTTTCTTT. It yields the protein CASSQQGSNTEAFF.

This clone was counted once. V and J are TRBV5-6 and TRBJ1-1, with 8 bases lining up with TRBD1. V lost 6 bases and J lost 4; bases outside the gene matches: 11. This CDR3 spans 15 amino acids. CDR1 SGHDT and CDR2 YYEEEE come from the germline V gene. The CDR3 DNA reads as TGTGCCAGCATCCTTCGTCGGACAGGGACCACTGAAGCTTTCTTT. Translating gives CASILRRTGTTEAFF.

V gene TRBV5-1 combines with J gene TRBJ2-7, with D perhaps matching TRBD1 (5 bases). V gave up 6 bases and J gave up 2 bases, with 18 bases separating them. The CDR3 sequence is 15 residues long. The germline V gene has CDR1 SGHRS and CDR2 YFSETQ. The DNA for the CDR3 is TGCGCCAGCACCGTATCTCCTGGGGCAACCTACGAGCAGTACTTC. Residues: CASTVSPGATYEQYF.

The chain joins TRBV18 to TRBJ1-1, with 7 bases lining up with TRBD1. The CDR3 has 15 amino acids. With V trimmed by 4 bases and J by 0 bases, 5 bases remained unmatched. Germline V gene sequence: CDR1 KGHSH, CDR2 LQKENI. CDR3 protein: CASSLQGVMNTEAFF. Written as DNA, the CDR3 is TGTGCCAGCTCACTCCAGGGGGTCATGAACACTGAAGCTTTCTTT.

The chain carries TRBV9 and TRBJ2-5; TRBD1 is a possible D gene (6 bases). The germline CDR1 and CDR2 sequences are SGDLS and YYNGEE. Trimming took 4 bases from V and 0 from J, leaving 16 bases between them. The CDR3 has 16 amino acids. CDR3 DNA: TGTGCCAGCAGCCTACGGGACACCCCGTACCAAGAGACCCAGTACTTC. Amino acids: CASSLRDTPYQETQYF.